Listed below are T cell receptor beta chains from one sample, sequenced in a study of blood T cell repertoires in COVID-19. Assay used: immunoSEQ multiplex PCR; TCRdb lists only in-frame clones, some missing. The sample includes approximately 100,000 clones, roughly 80% of them seen just once. The source material was peripheral blood. The receptors here all came from a man in his sixties with acute or convalescent COVID-19. Both conserved end residues are part of each CDR3. A D gene is named only where the DNA matches it firmly. Size tells how often a clone was seen (once, few, many) or the class of an expanded clone, and some rows leave it out.

d_call clone_size j_call v_call cdr3_nt cdr3_aa
TRBD2 - TRBJ2-3 TRBV5-1 TGCGCCAGCAGCTTCGGTAGCGGGGGGTCCACAGATACGCAGTATTTT CASSFGSGGSTDTQYF
- - TRBJ2-4 TRBV7-2 TGTGCCAGCAGCTTAGTTAGAGGGCTGGGGGCCAAAAACATTCAGTACTTC CASSLVRGLGAKNIQYF
- - TRBJ2-7 TRBV6-5 TGTGCCAGCAGTTCAAGCTCCTATGAGCAGTACTTC CASSSSSYEQYF
TRBD1 - TRBJ1-1 TRBV7-8 TGTGCCAGCAGCCCTCGACAGGGGAAGACCACTGAAGCTTTCTTT CASSPRQGKTTEAFF
TRBD1 - TRBJ1-3 TRBV4-1 TGCGCCAGCAGCCCGAAGGGACAGGGTGGCGATGTTCCTGGAAACACCATATATTTT CASSPKGQGGDVPGNTIYF
- - TRBJ1-1 TRBV27 TGTGCCAGCAGTTTGGGATCAGGGTATCAGAACACTGAAGCTTTCTTT CASSLGSGYQNTEAFF
- once TRBJ2-1 TRBV25-1 TGTGCCAGCAGCGTGAAGGGACTGCTCATCAATGAGCAGTTCTTC CASSVKGLLINEQFF
TRBD1 many TRBJ2-7 TRBV27 TGTGCCAGCAGTTTATCTCAGGGGGTAAGAGAGCAGTACTTC CASSLSQGVREQYF
TRBD1 once TRBJ2-3 TRBV9 TGTGCCAGCAGCGTACTGGACAGGCCGACAGATACGCAGTATTTT CASSVLDRPTDTQYF
TRBD1 - TRBJ2-7 TRBV30 TGTGCCTGGAGTAGGACAGGGTCGAGCTCCTACGAGCAGTACTTC CAWSRTGSSSYEQYF
- - TRBJ2-7 TRBV9 TGTGCCAGCAGCGTCGGGATTGCATCCTACGAGCAGTACTTC CASSVGIASYEQYF
TRBD1 - TRBJ2-4 TRBV5-4 TGTGCCAGCAGCGTGGGACAGGGATTAGCCAAAAACATTCAGTACTTC CASSVGQGLAKNIQYF
TRBD1 - TRBJ2-7 TRBV27 TGTGCCAGCAGACGGGACAGGGGAGAGTACGAGCAGTACTTC CASRRDRGEYEQYF
TRBD1 - TRBJ2-2 TRBV7-2 TGTGCCAGCAGCTTATACGGGACAGCAAGCACCGGGGAGCTGTTTTTT CASSLYGTASTGELFF